Presented here are 23 T cell receptor beta chains from one specimen sequenced in a study of T cells after yellow fever vaccination (dated by TCRdb to the late 2010s). Library preparation was by 5' RACE. The sequencer was an Illumina NovaSeq 6000. TCRdb reanalyzed the raw reads on its own, using fastp at Q25 for trimming and MiXCR for clone calling, and kept in-frame beta chains. Every entry covers one CDR3 protein and lists the most common genes and DNA from its rows. The sample table shows under 350,000 distinct CDR3 sequences, and approximately 4% are seen once. The ten largest clones capture 20% to 25% of the sample. The treatment or condition label corresponds to: live attenuated yellow fever vaccine strain. The source was PBMCs, collected 5 days after the yellow fever booster vaccination. The receptors come from a man aged 18 to 30 who received the YFV17D yellow fever vaccine.

The V gene is TRBV4-1, the J gene TRBJ2-7; D uncertain. The CDR3 has 16 residues. CDR1 is MGHRA and CDR2 is YSYEKL in the germline V gene. Deletions cut 0 bases from V and 3 bases from J, with 15 bases between. CDR3 in amino acids: CASSQEDGIGSYEQYV. The CDR3 DNA reads as TGCGCCAGCAGCCAAGAGGATGGGATCGGCAGCTACGAGCAGTACGTC.

This chain joins TRBV5-1 and TRBJ2-3; the D is unclear. V dropped 3 bases and J dropped 2 bases, with 10 bases sitting between them. This CDR3 has 14 residues. CDR1 and CDR2 (germline): SGHRS, YFSETQ. This CDR3 reads CASSSFSATDTQYF. In nucleotides, the CDR3 is TGCGCCAGCAGCTCTTTCAGTGCCACAGATACGCAGTATTTT. Looking up the rest from reference TRBV5-1 and TRBJ2-3 gives the full variable domain: KAGVTQTPRYLIKTRGQQVTLSCSPISGHRSVSWYQQTPGQGLQFLFEYFSETQRNKGNFPGRFSGRQFSNSRSEMNVSTLELGDSALYLCASSSFSATDTQYFGPGTRLTVL.

There are a few counts of this clonotype. The chain has TRBV20-1 and TRBJ2-3, with 8 nucleotides matching TRBD2. CDR3 size: 14 residues. CDR1 and CDR2 from the germline V gene are DFQATT and SNEGSKA (reference sequence). V shed 6 bases and J 4 bases; nucleotides not matched to a gene: 9. The DNA of the CDR3 is TGCAGTGCCCCCACGGCGGGGGGTTCAGATACGCAGTATTTT. Translated, it gives CSAPTAGGSDTQYF.

This clonotype has just a few counts. The J gene is TRBJ2-7, the V gene TRBV3-1; 8 nucleotides match TRBD2. The V segment lost 4 bases and the J segment 2 bases; nucleotides outside the gene matches: 4. The CDR3 has 14 amino acids. Germline V gene sequence: CDR1 LGHDT, CDR2 YNNKEL (reference sequence). CDR3 sequence (DNA): TGTGCCAGCAGCCCGAGCGGGGGAACCTACGAGCAGTACTTC. Encoded protein: CASSPSGGTYEQYF.

This chain connects TRBV7-2 to TRBJ1-2, with TRBD1 matching over 9 bases. The CDR3 has 15 amino acids. V was clipped by 4 bases and J by 4 bases; unmatched bases: 7. Germline V gene data show CDR1 as SGHTA and CDR2 as FQGNSA. CDR3 DNA: TGTGCCAGCAGCTCCGGGACAGGGTTGCTCTATGGCTACACCTTC. The encoded protein is CASSSGTGLLYGYTF.

A few counts support this clonotype. In DNA, the CDR3 is TGTGCCAGCAGCTTAGAGGGTTTTAACGCCGGGGAGCTGTTTTTT. It is translated as CASSLEGFNAGELFF. The rearrangement joins TRBV7-9 to TRBJ2-2; no definite D call. The CDR3 covers 15 residues. Trimming stripped 1 base from V and 6 bases from J, with 12 bases between. Germline V CDR1 and CDR2: SEHNR, FQNEAQ (reference sequence).

This sequence joins TRBV5-5 and TRBJ1-5, with a tentative D call TRBD1 (5 bases). The CDR3 loop spans 20 amino acids. The V gene lost 1 base and the J gene lost 0 bases, with 23 bases spanning the gap. Germline CDR1 is SGHKS and CDR2 is YYEKEE (reference sequence). CDR3 bases: TGTGCCAGCAGCTTGTCTCTTCTAGTCGGGACCGAAAATAGCAATCAGCCCCAGCATTTT. As protein: CASSLSLLVGTENSNQPQHF. Looking up the rest from reference TRBV5-5 and TRBJ1-5 gives the full variable domain: DAGVTQSPTHLIKTRGQQVTLRCSPISGHKSVSWYQQVLGQGPQFIFQYYEKEERGRGNFPDRFSARQFPNYSSELNVNALLLGDSALYLCASSLSLLVGTENSNQPQHFGDGTRLSIL.

The rearrangement uses TRBV7-9 and TRBJ2-3, with D possibly called TRBD1 or TRBD2 (6 bases each). V gave up 3 bases and J gave up 3 bases, with 16 bases separating them. The CDR3 is 16 amino acids. The germline V gene has CDR1 SEHNR and CDR2 FQNEAQ (reference sequence). The CDR3 protein is CASSFSRGAGTDTQYF. DNA of the CDR3: TGTGCCAGCAGCTTCTCGAGGGGGGCGGGAACAGATACGCAGTATTTT.

The chain joins TRBV19 to TRBJ1-5; 7 bases are shared with TRBD1. The CDR3 covers 14 residues. Germline V gene lookup returns CDR1 LNHDA and CDR2 SQIVND (reference sequence). V lost 5 bases, J lost 5 bases, and 6 bases stayed unmatched. The CDR3 DNA is TGTGCCAGTAGTGCGGGGACAGATTATCAGCCCCAGCATTTT. As protein: CASSAGTDYQPQHF.

This clonotype was counted a few times. V gene TRBV4-3 combines with J gene TRBJ1-3; D uncertain. This CDR3 region has 14 residues. Trimming removed 1 base from V and 5 bases from J, with 9 bases in between. In germline, CDR1 is LGHNA, CDR2 YSLEER. The CDR3 sequence is CASSQVGNRNTIYF. The CDR3 DNA sequence: TGCGCCAGCAGCCAAGTGGGGAATCGAAACACCATATATTTT.

The rearrangement joins TRBV5-4 to TRBJ2-1, with a weak D call TRBD2 (6 bases). This CDR3 has 15 amino acids. With 9 bases removed from V and 8 bases from J, the gap between germline ends came to 24 bases. Germline CDR1 is SGHNT and CDR2 is YYREEE (reference sequence). CDR3 in amino acids: CATRVVGLARDEQFF. For the CDR3, the DNA is TGTGCCACTAGGGTAGTAGGGCTAGCGCGTGATGAGCAGTTCTTC.

The chain carries TRBV6-5 and TRBJ2-5; D tentatively fits TRBD1 or TRBD2 (5 bases each). CDR1 and CDR2 from the germline V gene are MNHEY and SVGAGI. Trimming shortened V by 0 bases and J by 5 bases, and 13 bases separated the two germline ends. This CDR3 is built from 15 residues. The CDR3, as DNA: TGTGCCAGCAGTTACTCGCAAGCCTGGGGGGAGACCCAGTACTTC. Protein product: CASSYSQAWGETQYF.

Only a few counts were recorded for this clonotype. J is TRBJ1-2 and V is TRBV13; 7 bases map to TRBD1. The CDR3 consists of 14 residues. The V gene end was trimmed by 6 bases and the J gene end by 4 bases; junction bases not matched to a gene: 8. Germline CDR1 is PRHDT and CDR2 is FYEKMQ (reference sequence). The chain's CDR3 is CASRDTGEVYGYTF. For the CDR3, the DNA is TGTGCCAGCAGGGACACAGGGGAAGTCTATGGCTACACCTTC.

V usage is TRBV7-6 and J usage is TRBJ2-6, with a possible D match to TRBD2 (6 bases). V shed 5 bases and J shed 0 bases, with 20 bases lying between them. Germline lookup yields CDR1 SGHVS and CDR2 FNYEAQ. The CDR3 covers 19 residues. The chain's CDR3 is CASSPLSGGSLSGANVLTF. The CDR3 DNA is TGTGCCAGCAGCCCCCTTTCCGGGGGATCCCTCTCTGGGGCCAACGTCCTGACTTTC.

This clonotype was seen a few times. The genes are TRBV7-9 and TRBJ1-4; D is uncertain. There are 14 residues in the CDR3. The V gene's germline CDR1 is SEHNR and CDR2 FQNEAQ (reference sequence). V dropped 2 bases and J dropped 0 bases, with 4 bases sitting between them. CDR3: CASSLQATNEKLFF. The CDR3 DNA reads TGTGCCAGCAGCTTACAAGCAACTAATGAAAAACTGTTTTTT. The whole variable domain, remainder taken from reference TRBV7-9 and TRBJ1-4, is DTGVSQNPRHKITKRGQNVTFRCDPISEHNRLYWYRQTLGQGPEFLTYFQNEAQLEKSRLLSDRFSAERPKGSFSTLEIQRTEQGDSAMYLCASSLQATNEKLFFGSGTQLSVL.

This clonotype was detected a few times. The J gene is TRBJ2-3, the V gene TRBV4-1; TRBD1 is a possible D gene (5 bases). There are 16 residues in the CDR3. With 1 base removed from V and 0 bases from J, the gap between germline ends came to 11 bases. CDR1 is MGHRA and CDR2 is YSYEKL in the germline V gene. CDR3 sequence: CASSQGNSGSTDTQYF. The CDR3 DNA reads TGCGCCAGCAGCCAAGGGAACTCAGGGAGCACAGATACGCAGTATTTT.

CDR3 amino acids: CASSSRPIETQYF. The CDR3 region has the DNA TGTGCCAGCAGCTCAAGACCGATAGAGACCCAGTACTTC. V and J are TRBV7-9 and TRBJ2-5, with unresolved D. Deletions cut 4 bases from V and 4 bases from J, with 10 bases between. This CDR3 has 13 amino acids. Germline values: CDR1 SEHNR, CDR2 FQNEAQ (reference sequence).

At least ten counts were recorded for this clonotype. The chain has TRBV7-2 and TRBJ2-3, with 11 bases that match TRBD2. The junction had 11 bases not matched to a gene; V was cut back by 5 bases and J by 4 bases. The CDR3 sequence is 17 residues long. Germline V gene lookup returns CDR1 SGHTA and CDR2 FQGNSA. CDR3 sequence reads: CASSVHTSGGWSDTQYF. CDR3 in DNA: TGTGCCAGCAGCGTACATACTAGCGGGGGCTGGTCAGATACGCAGTATTTT.

This clonotype was observed at least ten times. V is TRBV7-2 and J is TRBJ2-3, with D perhaps given as TRBD1 or TRBD2 (6 bases each). V lost 0 bases and J lost 5, with 9 bases in between. Looked up from germline, CDR1 is SGHTA and CDR2 is FQGNSA. This CDR3 is built from 14 residues. In nucleotides, the CDR3 is TGTGCCAGCAGCTTAGCGGGGGGACAAGATACGCAGTATTTT. Its protein is CASSLAGGQDTQYF. The complete variable domain, with remaining parts taken from reference TRBV7-2 and TRBJ2-3, reads GAGVSQSPSNKVTEKGKDVELRCDPISGHTALYWYRQSLGQGLEFLIYFQGNSAPDKSGLPSDRFSAERTGGSVSTLTIQRTQQEDSAVYLCASSLAGGQDTQYFGPGTRLTVL.

This clonotype was seen at least ten times. The J gene is TRBJ2-7, the V gene TRBV12-3 or TRBV12-4; no clear D. This CDR3 is built from 13 residues. V lost 2 bases and J lost 2, with 7 bases in between. The CDR3 nucleotides are TGTGCCAGCAGTTTAATCGGGCCCTACGAGCAGTACTTC. This sequence encodes CASSLIGPYEQYF.

This chain uses TRBV4-3 with TRBJ2-1; 10 nucleotides align to TRBD2. The germline V gene encodes CDR1 LGHNA and CDR2 YSLEER. Trimming cost V 5 bases and J 2 bases; bases outside gene matches: 9. The CDR3 sequence is 17 residues long. CDR3: CASSRAGGRGPYNEQFF. CDR3 DNA sequence: TGCGCCAGCAGCAGAGCGGGGGGGAGGGGCCCCTACAATGAGCAGTTCTTC.

V and J are TRBV28 and TRBJ1-2; D uncertain. Germline loops: CDR1 MDHEN, CDR2 SYDVKM. V was pared by 3 bases and J by 7 bases, with 12 bases between. CDR3 length: 13 amino acids. The CDR3: CASSLNGVRGYTF. Written as DNA, the CDR3 is TGTGCCAGCAGTTTGAACGGGGTACGTGGCTACACCTTC.

There are a few counts of this clonotype. The V call is TRBV6-5, the J call TRBJ1-6; D gene ambiguous. Between the trimmed V and J ends, which lost 0 bases and 6 bases, there was a span of 12 bases. The germline V gene encodes CDR1 MNHEY and CDR2 SVGAGI. The CDR3 is 16 residues long. The CDR3 reads CASSYSNAIFNSPLHF. The CDR3 DNA is TGTGCCAGCAGTTACTCGAACGCTATCTTTAATTCACCCCTCCACTTT.